Below are 27 T cell receptor beta chains sequenced from a single sample in a study of blood T cell repertoires in COVID-19. This table comes from immunoSEQ multiplex PCR, and its TCRdb copy is limited to in-frame clones, with some not included. The top ten clones hold 9.8% of a sample with 150,000 or so clones, 80% to 90% of them seen once. The sequenced sample was peripheral blood. The receptors were gathered from a woman between 50 and 59 years old with acute or convalescent COVID-19.

The chain links TRBV29-1 to TRBJ2-5; 11 positions agree with TRBD2. V dropped 6 bases and J dropped 4; count of bases not matched to a gene: 7. CDR3 length: 14 amino acids. Germline CDR1 reads SQVTM; CDR2 reads ANQGSEA. In DNA form, the CDR3 reads TGCAGCGTCCCGACTAGCGGGGCGGGAGAGACCCAGTACTTC. It encodes CSVPTSGAGETQYF.

There are a few counts of this clone. The sample contains more than one DNA sequence encoding this CDR3. The chain links TRBV18 to TRBJ1-5, with D tentatively TRBD1 (5 bases). The CDR3 runs 13 residues. Looked up from germline, CDR1 is KGHSH and CDR2 is LQKENI. Trimming shortened V by 5 bases and J by 0 bases, and 5 bases separated the two germline ends. CDR3 nucleotide sequence: TGTGCCAGCTCAGACAGTAGCAATCAGCCCCAGCATTTT. This encodes CASSDSSNQPQHF.

This clone showed up just a few times. The rearrangement joins TRBV28 to TRBJ1-2; possible D gene TRBD1, 5 bases. V was cut by 2 bases and J by 2 bases, with 9 bases left in between. Germline CDR1 and CDR2: MDHEN and SYDVKM. The CDR3 is 14 amino acids. In DNA, the CDR3 is TGTGCCAGCAGTTTAGGGGCAGGGAACTATGGCTACACCTTC. Amino acid sequence: CASSLGAGNYGYTF.

In this sample, this clone turned up a few times. The chain joins TRBV28 to TRBJ1-2; D uncertain. The germline CDR1 and CDR2 sequences are MDHEN and SYDVKM. Deletions cut 6 bases from V and 13 bases from J, with 21 bases between. The CDR3 length is 13 residues. CDR3 sequence (DNA): TGTGCCAGCAGGTCGGGGAAACCAGAGGAAGCCACCTTC. Protein sequence: CASRSGKPEEATF.

The V call is TRBV19, the J call TRBJ1-2, with TRBD1 identical over 9 bases. The J segment lost 8 bases and the V segment lost 5 bases, leaving 15 bases of the junction unmatched. CDR3 length: 16 amino acids. Germline lookup yields CDR1 LNHDA and CDR2 SQIVND (reference sequence). CDR3 sequence reads: CASSPGQGGVVWGYTF. The CDR3 DNA sequence: TGTGCCAGTAGTCCGGGACAGGGAGGCGTAGTATGGGGCTACACCTTC. The variable domain in full, with the rest retrieved from reference TRBV19 and TRBJ1-2, is DGGITQSPKYLFRKEGQNVTLSCEQNLNHDAMYWYRQDPGQGLRLIYYSQIVNDFQKGDIAEGYSVSREKKESFPLTVTSAQKNPTAFYLCASSPGQGGVVWGYTFGSGTRLTVV.

Note on this clone: Other nucleotide sequences in the sample specify the same CDR3. This chain uses TRBV3-1 (or the pseudogene TRBV3-2) with TRBJ1-5; 9 bases are shared with TRBD1. The CDR3 sequence is 15 residues long. In germline, CDR1 is LGHDT, CDR2 YNNKEL (reference sequence). After removal of 1 base from V and 4 bases from J, the junction contained 2 bases not matched to a gene. For the CDR3, the DNA is TGTGCCAGCAGCCAAGCAGGACAGGGGAATCAGCCCCAGCATTTT. Its protein product is CASSQAGQGNQPQHF.

The rearrangement links TRBV4-1 to TRBJ2-7; 12 nucleotides line up with TRBD2. The length of the CDR3 is 19 residues. V lost 4 bases, J lost 4 bases, and 17 bases stayed unmatched. Germline loops: CDR1 MGHRA, CDR2 YSYEKL. This CDR3 reads CASSREFSTLAGGLYEQYF. As DNA, the CDR3 is TGCGCCAGCAGCCGCGAGTTTAGCACCCTAGCGGGAGGGCTGTACGAGCAGTACTTC.

This clone was seen a handful of times. The rearrangement joins TRBV4-3 to TRBJ2-5; possibly TRBD2 for D (6 bases). V lost 0 bases to trimming and J lost 5 bases, with 16 bases between them. Germline CDR1 is LGHNA and CDR2 is YSLEER. The CDR3 contains 16 residues. DNA of the CDR3: TGCGCCAGCAGCCAAGATAGTGGCCTAGCGTATGAGACCCAGTACTTC. Its translation: CASSQDSGLAYETQYF.

The chain carries TRBV12-5 and TRBJ2-2; D is uncertain. This CDR3 spans 14 amino acids. The V end lost 1 base, the J end lost 2 bases, and 5 bases lay between the germline ends. Germline CDR1 is LGHNT and CDR2 is FRNRAP. The CDR3 loop reads CASGLDYNTGELFF. The CDR3 DNA reads as TGTGCTAGTGGTTTGGACTATAACACCGGGGAGCTGTTTTTT.

The CDR3 nucleotides read TGTGCCAGCAGTTACTCCTTAGCGGGAGCATCCCTCCGCACAGATACGCAGTATTTT. It specifies CASSYSLAGASLRTDTQYF. V is TRBV6-2 or TRBV6-3 and J is TRBJ2-3; 9 nucleotides line up with TRBD2. The CDR3 totals 19 residues. J was trimmed by 1 base and V by 0 bases; bases with no gene match: 11. Germline V gene sequence: CDR1 MNHEY, CDR2 SVGEGT.

The chain recombines TRBV27 with TRBJ2-1, with 8 bases matching TRBD1. The germline V gene has CDR1 MNHEY and CDR2 SMNVEV (reference sequence). CDR3 length equals 14 residues. With V trimmed by 4 bases and J by 7 bases, 6 bases remained unmatched. This chain's CDR3 is CASSSRTGKNEQFF. The CDR3 coding sequence is TGTGCCAGCAGTTCCCGGACAGGGAAGAATGAGCAGTTCTTC.

The gene calls are TRBV9 and TRBJ1-2; possibly TRBD1 for D (6 bases). The CDR3 sequence is 14 residues long. V was trimmed by 3 bases and J by 4 bases, leaving 13 bases between them. Germline V gives CDR1 SGDLS, CDR2 YYNGEE. The CDR3 sequence is CASSEGDDLYGYTF. As DNA, the CDR3 is TGTGCCAGCAGCGAGGGGGACGACCTCTATGGCTACACCTTC.

This chain connects TRBV3-1 (or the pseudogene TRBV3-2) to TRBJ2-3; 9 positions agree with TRBD2. The CDR3 totals 17 residues. V lost 1 base, J lost 2 bases, and 7 bases stayed unmatched. The germline gives CDR1 LGHDT, CDR2 YNNKEL (reference sequence). CDR3 DNA: TGTGCCAGCAGCCAAGCCCCCCTAGCGGGGTTCACAGATACGCAGTATTTT. Amino acid sequence: CASSQAPLAGFTDTQYF.

This chain connects TRBV11-2 to TRBJ2-7; no definite D call. Trimming cost V 5 bases and J 0 bases, with 8 bases left between them. The CDR3 is made up of 13 amino acids. The germline V gene encodes CDR1 SGHAT and CDR2 FQNNGV. The CDR3 nucleotides are TGTGCCAGCAGCCGACACCTCTCCTACGAGCAGTACTTC. Its protein product is CASSRHLSYEQYF.

This clone was seen a few times. J is TRBJ2-1 and V is TRBV6-2 or TRBV6-3; D not certain. V shed 2 bases and J shed 9 bases, with 11 bases lying between them. Per germline, CDR1 MNHEY and CDR2 SVGEGT. This CDR3 has 13 residues. CDR3 sequence: CASSYRSLGEQFF. DNA of the CDR3: TGTGCCAGCAGTTACCGTAGCCTCGGTGAGCAGTTCTTC.

The rearrangement uses TRBV10-3 and TRBJ2-1, with 13 nucleotides matching TRBD2. V lost 10 bases and J lost 6; bases outside the gene matches: 15. The CDR3 covers 17 residues. In germline, CDR1 is ENHRY, CDR2 SYGVKD. The CDR3 DNA reads TGTGCCAGCAGGGACTCGACTAGGACTAGCGGGAGCAATGAGCAGTTCTTC. It specifies CASRDSTRTSGSNEQFF.

The chain links TRBV4-1 to TRBJ2-7, with 7 bases that match TRBD2. The trim removed 4 bases at V and 0 bases at J, leaving 3 bases unmatched. This CDR3 comprises 14 residues. Germline CDR1 and CDR2: MGHRA and YSYEKL. CDR3 residues: CASSPGTNSYEQYF. The CDR3 nucleotides read TGCGCCAGCAGCCCCGGGACTAACTCCTACGAGCAGTACTTC.

This clone was seen only a few times. This chain joins TRBV5-1 and TRBJ1-2; D is possibly TRBD1 (6 bases). Germline V gene sequence: CDR1 SGHRS, CDR2 YFSETQ. The CDR3 contains 12 residues. V was cut by 4 bases and J by 7 bases, with 11 bases left in between. CDR3 residues: CASSEQGFGYTF. The CDR3 DNA reads TGCGCCAGCAGCGAACAGGGATTTGGCTACACCTTC.

The J gene is TRBJ2-7, the V gene TRBV4-2; D is uncertain. The CDR3 length is 19 residues. The ends were cut back, 0 bases at V and 3 bases at J, with 24 bases in the middle. The germline V gene has CDR1 LGHNA and CDR2 YNFKEQ. CDR3 residues: CASSQERLSPQYPSYEQYF. In nucleotides, the CDR3 is TGTGCCAGCAGCCAAGAGCGGCTATCGCCGCAATACCCGAGCTACGAGCAGTACTTC.

The CDR3 DNA sequence: TGCGCCAGTCGGGACAGGGGGCTCCCGGATGAAAAACTGTTTTTT. Translating it yields CASRDRGLPDEKLFF. The V gene is TRBV10-1, the J gene TRBJ1-4, with TRBD1 identical over 12 bases. J was trimmed by 6 bases and V by 9 bases; bases with no gene match: 8. Germline V CDR1 and CDR2: WNHNN, SYGVQD (reference sequence). The CDR3 runs to 15 residues.

The chain links TRBV9 to TRBJ1-1; maybe TRBD1 (5 bases). The CDR3 has 15 residues. From germline, CDR1 is SGDLS and CDR2 YYNGEE. V lost 3 bases, J lost 0 bases, and 12 bases lay in between. The CDR3 DNA reads as TGTGCCAGCAGCGCGACGGGGGGAGTGAACACTGAAGCTTTCTTT. Amino acids: CASSATGGVNTEAFF.

This clone came up once. CDR3 DNA sequence: TGCGCCAGCAGCCAAGAGTTTCCGGGGAAAGGCGGGGAGCTGTTTTTT. Its translation: CASSQEFPGKGGELFF. The chain uses TRBV4-3 and TRBJ2-2; the D gene is possibly TRBD2 (5 bases). The CDR3 is made up of 16 amino acids. Germline V gene sequence: CDR1 LGHNA, CDR2 YSLEER. V was shortened by 0 bases and J by 7 bases, with 15 bases between the two germline ends.

V and J are TRBV6-4 and TRBJ2-3, with 8 nucleotides matching TRBD2. The trim removed 3 bases at V and 1 base at J, leaving 0 bases unmatched. Germline-derived CDR1 and CDR2 are MRHNA and SNTAGT. There are 14 residues in the CDR3. In nucleotides, the CDR3 is TGTGCCAGCAGTGAGCGGGGGGGCACAGATACGCAGTATTTT. It specifies CASSERGGTDTQYF.

V usage is TRBV6-5 and J usage is TRBJ2-3; D unclear. With 2 bases removed from V and 0 bases from J, the gap between germline ends came to 9 bases. Germline V gene data show CDR1 as MNHEY and CDR2 as SVGAGI. The CDR3 is 15 amino acids. In DNA form, the CDR3 reads TGTGCCAGCAGTTACACTAACCCTAGCACAGATACGCAGTATTTT. Encoded protein: CASSYTNPSTDTQYF.

The chain joins TRBV7-9 to TRBJ2-7; 9 nucleotides match TRBD1. Germline assignment: CDR1 SEHNR and CDR2 FQNEAQ (reference sequence). The V segment lost 5 bases and the J segment 3 bases; nucleotides outside the gene matches: 8. The CDR3 contains 15 residues. The CDR3, as DNA: TGTGCCAGCAGCGACTCCGGGACAGGGAACTACGAGCAGTACTTC. Translating it yields CASSDSGTGNYEQYF. Variable domain in full (rest from reference TRBV7-9 and TRBJ2-7): DTGVSQNPRHKITKRGQNVTFRCDPISEHNRLYWYRQTLGQGPEFLTYFQNEAQLEKSRLLSDRFSAERPKGSFSTLEIQRTEQGDSAMYLCASSDSGTGNYEQYFGPGTRLTVT.

The chain joins TRBV27 to TRBJ2-7; 9 nucleotides match TRBD2. Germline V gene data show CDR1 as MNHEY and CDR2 as SMNVEV (reference sequence). CDR3 length equals 14 residues. V lost 6 bases to trimming and J lost 2 bases; unmatched junction nucleotides: 5. The CDR3 loop is CASRPGLAAYEQYF. In DNA form, the CDR3 reads TGTGCCAGCAGACCGGGACTAGCCGCCTACGAGCAGTACTTC.

The CDR3 spells CASSLTDRNTEAFF. In DNA, the CDR3 is TGTGCCAGCAGCCTGACGGACAGGAACACTGAAGCTTTCTTT. V gene TRBV7-2 combines with J gene TRBJ1-1; D is perhaps TRBD1 (6 bases). The V and J ends lost 5 bases and 1 base respectively, with 11 bases between them. The CDR3 has 14 residues. Germline CDR1 SGHTA, CDR2 FQGNSA.